These T cell receptor beta chains were read from a single sample in a study of shared clonotypes between healthy human individuals. TCRdb's table, derived via immunoSEQ multiplex PCR, lists solely in-frame clones and lacks some. This sample has 330,000 or so clones, with 74% found just once. What was sequenced was memory CD4+ T cells sorted from blood. The receptor set was obtained from a man aged 25-45 years in good health. Each CDR3 is given with its conserved first and last residue. The D gene is left open where the match is weak. Some rows mark clone size as missing; the rest say once, few, many or name a class of expanded clone.

CDR3nt	CDR3aa	j_gene	d_gene	v_gene	abundance	len
TGTGCCAGCAGCTTGGGCATCAGGAATCAGCCCCAGCATTTT	CASSLGIRNQPQHF	TRBJ1-5	-	TRBV5-8	once	14
TGCGCCAGCAGCTTCGGGACTAGCGTATACACCGGGGAGCTGTTTTTT	CASSFGTSVYTGELFF	TRBJ2-2	TRBD2	TRBV5-1	-	16
TGTGCCAGCAGCGTAGTCCCGGTCCCCGAGACCCAGTACTTC	CASSVVPVPETQYF	TRBJ2-5	-	TRBV9	-	14
TGTGCCAGCAGCTCCCGGGACACCGAAAGGGGGTCCTACGAGCAGTACTTC	CASSSRDTERGSYEQYF	TRBJ2-7	-	TRBV7-3	-	17
TGTGCCACCAGCGATGGACTAGCGGGAGGGGGTCGTCCCTTC	CATSDGLAGGGRPF	TRBJ2-7	TRBD2	TRBV15	few	14
TGTGCCAGCCCTGGACTGGGAGGTGAAAAACTGTTTTTT	CASPGLGGEKLFF	TRBJ1-4	-	TRBV27	-	13
TGTGCCAGCAGCTTAGCGATTAGCGGGAGTGTAAAGGCCGAGCAGTTCTTC	CASSLAISGSVKAEQFF	TRBJ2-1	TRBD2	TRBV7-8	-	17
TGTGCCAGCAGCTTATCCCTAACCTACGAGCAGTACTTC	CASSLSLTYEQYF	TRBJ2-7	-	TRBV7-9	many	13
TGTGCCAGCAGCTCCATGCCAGGGTCCTACGAGCAGTACTTC	CASSSMPGSYEQYF	TRBJ2-7	-	TRBV5-5	-	14
TGTGCCAGTAGTGTAACAGGGGCCGAGCAGTACTTC	CASSVTGAEQYF	TRBJ2-7	TRBD1	TRBV19	-	12
TGTGCCACCCACAGGAGGGGGCCCTATAGCAATCAGCCCCAGCATTTT	CATHRRGPYSNQPQHF	TRBJ1-5	TRBD1	TRBV28	-	16
TGCGCCAGCAGTGAGTCCGGGATCAGGCGGAACACCGGGGAGCTGTTTTTT	CASSESGIRRNTGELFF	TRBJ2-2	-	TRBV10-2	-	17
TGTGCCAGCAGTGTTAAGCGGGAGGGGCCAGGGGCCCAGTACTTC	CASSVKREGPGAQYF	TRBJ2-5	TRBD2	TRBV2	-	15
TGTGCCAGCAGCTTATCCTCCCTCTCCTACAATGAGCAGTTCTTC	CASSLSSLSYNEQFF	TRBJ2-1	-	TRBV7-2	-	15
TGTGCCAGCCGACAGGGGGCGCACGGCTACACCTTC	CASRQGAHGYTF	TRBJ1-2	TRBD1	TRBV6-5	few	12
TGTGCCAGCAGCCTGATTTCGACACCAGAGCAGTACTTC	CASSLISTPEQYF	TRBJ2-7	-	TRBV7-2	-	13
TGTGCCAGCAGCTTAGCTGGCCAGATCTATGGCTACACCTTC	CASSLAGQIYGYTF	TRBJ1-2	-	TRBV11-2	-	14
TGTGCCAGCAAAACCGGGCGCCGGTCCTACGAGCAGTACTTC	CASKTGRRSYEQYF	TRBJ2-7	-	TRBV27	-	14
TGCGCCAGCAGCACGAGGACTAGCGCCAATGAGCAGTTCTTC	CASSTRTSANEQFF	TRBJ2-1	TRBD2	TRBV5-1	-	14
TGTGCCAGCAGTGCGTGGGGTAAGGCTAGCACAGATACGCAGTATTTT	CASSAWGKASTDTQYF	TRBJ2-3	-	TRBV6-6	-	16
TGCGCCAGCAGCCCGGAAGCCGCCTACGAGCAGTACTTC	CASSPEAAYEQYF	TRBJ2-7	-	TRBV5-1	-	13
TGCGCCAGCAGCCAAGCTGTTGGGGGAGATGTGGGCGAGCAGTACTTC	CASSQAVGGDVGEQYF	TRBJ2-7	-	TRBV4-3	-	16
TGTGCCAGCTCACTATCCGGGACAGACAATGAGCAGTTCTTC	CASSLSGTDNEQFF	TRBJ2-1	TRBD1	TRBV18	-	14
TGTGCCAGCAGCTTCCCCAGCGGGATAGAGACCCAGTACTTC	CASSFPSGIETQYF	TRBJ2-5	TRBD2	TRBV5-5	once	14
TGCGCCAGCAGCTTGTCCGGGTCACGGAACACCGGGGAGCTGTTTTTT	CASSLSGSRNTGELFF	TRBJ2-2	-	TRBV5-1	-	16
TGTGCCAGCAGCGTAGGCCCCGGCGGCACCTACGAGCAGTACTTC	CASSVGPGGTYEQYF	TRBJ2-7	-	TRBV9	few	15
TGCGCCAGCAGTGGTGATCAGCCTCCCCAATACGAGCAGTACTTC	CASSGDQPPQYEQYF	TRBJ2-7	-	TRBV10-2	once	15